This T cell receptor (beta chain) was obtained from a study of T cell responses to AZD1222 COVID-19 vaccine. Clones were read by immunoSEQ multiplex PCR, and TCRdb kept only the in-frame ones, dropping some. Here the sample spans about 150,000 clones, approximately 85% being singletons. In regard to this clone: The antigen is undetermined.

The study's findings and limits: Reportedly, nearly half the spike-specific TCRs target unmutated variant regions. Donor demographics were predominantly white British with a female majority; clonal diversity may be underestimated.

After removal of 0 bases from V and 7 bases from J, the junction contained 5 bases not matched to a gene. Germline loops: CDR1 SGHRS, CDR2 YFSETQ. The CDR3 is 14 amino acids. The chain joins TRBV5-1 to TRBJ2-3; TRBD2 matches 7 bases. Sequences were derived from peripheral blood, sampled on day 0 of AZD1222 vaccination. This clonotype was sampled from an adult in good health. DNA for the CDR3: TGCGCCAGCAGCTTGGAAATAGCGGGTAATACGCAGTATTTT. This codes for CASSLEIAGNTQYF. Full variable domain (remainder filled in from reference TRBV5-1 and TRBJ2-3): KAGVTQTPRYLIKTRGQQVTLSCSPISGHRSVSWYQQTPGQGLQFLFEYFSETQRNKGNFPGRFSGRQFSNSRSEMNVSTLELGDSALYLCASSLEIAGNTQYFGPGTRLTVL.